Below are 21 T cell receptor beta chains sequenced from a single sample in a study of human T cells and chemical hapten exposure. TCRdb called the RACE reads again in MiXCR, with one record for every CDR3 protein. The sample has approximately 91,000 distinct CDR3 sequences, around 10% seen once; the top ten hold about 1.4%. The time point was: patch test 2, 6 weeks after DPC sensitization. Described treatment: therapeutic diphenylcyclopropenone sensitization with weekly scalp DPC. This specimen was whole blood, taken in connection with sensitization to the hapten diphenylcyclopropenone (DPC). These receptor sequences come from a man aged 18 to 29 with alopecia areata. Some clones in this sample may be carry-over from other donors' samples.

Ten or more counts support this clonotype. The chain recombines TRBV12-3 or TRBV12-4 with TRBJ2-7; TRBD1 might be the D (6 bases). Trimming took off 6 bases at V and 3 bases at J, with 12 bases between the two ends. The CDR3 is made up of 13 amino acids. The CDR3 reads CASSSPGVYEQYF. DNA for the CDR3: TGTGCCAGCAGCAGCCCAGGGGTCTACGAGCAGTACTTC.

This chain uses TRBV7-9 with TRBJ1-3; 7 bases line up with TRBD1. The J segment lost 1 base and the V segment lost 8 bases, leaving 11 bases of the junction unmatched. Germline CDR1 and CDR2: SEHNR and FQNEAQ (reference sequence). This CDR3 contains 16 residues. The CDR3 reads CASQGGGWLSGNTIYF. The DNA of the CDR3 is TGTGCCAGCCAAGGAGGGGGCTGGTTATCTGGAAACACCATATATTTT.

CDR3 bases: TGTGCCACTCAGGGATCCGAGCAGTTCTTC. Encoded protein: CATQGSEQFF. The chain combines TRBV10-3 with TRBJ2-1; maybe TRBD1 (5 bases). This CDR3 has 10 amino acids. The germline gives CDR1 ENHRY, CDR2 SYGVKD. V was clipped by 10 bases and J by 10 bases, with 11 bases between them.

The chain has TRBV20-1 and TRBJ2-5; tentative D call: TRBD2 (6 bases). V lost 7 bases and J 3 bases, leaving 18 bases between the germline ends. The CDR3 covers 14 residues. Germline assignment: CDR1 DFQATT and CDR2 SNEGSKA (reference sequence). CDR3 amino acids: CSVPFGGAKETQYF. The CDR3, as DNA: TGCAGTGTTCCCTTTGGCGGGGCGAAAGAGACCCAGTACTTC.

This clonotype was counted ten times or more. This chain joins TRBV7-9 and TRBJ2-2; TRBD1 matches 12 bases. The V segment lost 2 bases and the J segment 4 bases; nucleotides outside the gene matches: 2. CDR3 size: 16 residues. The germline CDR1 and CDR2 sequences are SEHNR and FQNEAQ (reference sequence). CDR3 in DNA: TGTGCCAGCAGCTTAAGGGACAGGGGGCCCACCGGGGAGCTGTTTTTT. This sequence encodes CASSLRDRGPTGELFF.

This clonotype has just a few counts. V and J are TRBV7-9 and TRBJ2-5; TRBD2 is a possible D gene (5 bases). Germline CDR1 and CDR2: SEHNR and FQNEAQ (reference sequence). The CDR3 is 15 residues long. Deletions cut 5 bases from V and 5 bases from J, with 18 bases between. The CDR3: CASSIRLIPGETQYF. In nucleotides, the CDR3 is TGTGCCAGCAGCATCCGGCTTATTCCGGGGGAGACCCAGTACTTC.

The V call is TRBV24-1, the J call TRBJ2-1; D possibly matches TRBD1 or TRBD2 (5 bases each). This CDR3 has 14 residues. V gave up 9 bases and J gave up 6 bases, with 17 bases separating them. In germline, CDR1 is KGHDR, CDR2 SFDVKD. For the CDR3, the DNA is TGTGCCACCGGCAGAGGGGTCCCGGGCAATGAGCAGTTCTTC. It translates to CATGRGVPGNEQFF.

The rearrangement uses TRBV7-6 and TRBJ2-2; D is possibly TRBD1 or TRBD2 (5 bases each). CDR3 length: 15 residues. CDR1 is SGHVS, CDR2 FNYEAQ, per germline. V was clipped by 5 bases and J by 7 bases, with 17 bases between them. CDR3 sequence: CASSPKGTAIGELFF. For the CDR3, the DNA is TGTGCCAGCAGCCCTAAAGGGACCGCTATCGGGGAGCTGTTTTTT.

The rearrangement joins TRBV7-2 to TRBJ1-2; TRBD1 agrees at 12 bases. Trimming removed 5 bases from V and 5 bases from J; junction bases left unmatched: 6. This CDR3 contains 15 residues. Per germline, CDR1 SGHTA and CDR2 FQGNSA. CDR3 sequence: CASSEGQGARYGYTF. The CDR3 DNA reads TGTGCCAGCAGCGAGGGACAGGGGGCTCGGTATGGCTACACCTTC.

Turning to this clonotype: Germline and junction disagree at one end, which may indicate a read error. The chain carries TRBV5-4 and TRBJ2-2, with no clear D. Per the germline V gene, CDR1 is SGHNT and CDR2 is YYREEE (reference sequence). CDR3 length: 13 amino acids. In DNA form, the CDR3 reads TGTGTCAGCAGCATCTCAAGATCCGGGGAGCTGTTTTTT. Its translation: CVSSISRSGELFF.

The chain uses TRBV12-3 or TRBV12-4 and TRBJ2-3; 9 bases map to TRBD1. Trimming cost V 5 bases and J 1 base; bases outside gene matches: 10. The CDR3 is 17 amino acids. The CDR3: CASSVNRGQVGTDTQYF. The CDR3, as DNA: TGTGCCAGCAGTGTGAACAGGGGGCAGGTTGGCACAGATACGCAGTATTTT.

This clonotype was recorded many times. CDR3 sequence reads: CASSSIRGRSSYEQYF. CDR3 DNA sequence: TGTGCCAGCAGCTCAATCAGGGGCAGAAGCTCCTACGAGCAGTACTTC. The chain employs TRBV11-2 and TRBJ2-7, with D perhaps TRBD1 (6 bases). V was trimmed by 4 bases and J by 0 bases, leaving 16 bases between them. The CDR3 sequence is 16 residues long. The germline gives CDR1 SGHAT, CDR2 FQNNGV.

This clonotype was observed at least ten times. This chain uses TRBV4-3 with TRBJ1-2, with 8 positions matching TRBD1. The germline V gene has CDR1 LGHNA and CDR2 YSLEER. With V trimmed by 2 bases and J by 5 bases, 10 bases remained unmatched. This CDR3 spans 16 amino acids. The CDR3 sequence: CASSQRGQGRGYGYTF. Written as DNA, the CDR3 is TGCGCCAGCAGCCAACGAGGACAGGGAAGGGGGTATGGCTACACCTTC.

V usage is TRBV3-1 and J usage is TRBJ1-1, with D possibly being TRBD1 (6 bases). This CDR3 spans 15 amino acids. Germline CDR1 is LGHDT and CDR2 is YNNKEL (reference sequence). Trimming pared 1 base from V and 6 bases from J, leaving 15 bases between. CDR3 region: CASSQVGPGVAEAFF. The CDR3 nucleotides read TGTGCCAGCAGCCAAGTGGGCCCAGGGGTCGCTGAAGCTTTCTTT.

This clonotype was detected only a few times. V usage is TRBV4-1 and J usage is TRBJ1-1, with 10 bases that match TRBD1. Trimming removed 3 bases from V and 1 base from J; junction bases left unmatched: 5. This CDR3 contains 16 residues. CDR1 and CDR2 from the germline V gene are MGHRA and YSYEKL. The DNA of the CDR3 is TGCGCCAGCAGCCATGCCCGGACAGGGGGGAACACTGAAGCTTTCTTT. It specifies CASSHARTGGNTEAFF.

V is TRBV12-3 or TRBV12-4 and J is TRBJ1-2; 7 bases align to TRBD1. The ends lost 1 base at V and 8 bases at J; junction bases unmatched: 1. The CDR3 is made up of 12 amino acids. The CDR3 DNA reads TGTGCCAGCAGTTTAGAGGGACAGGGCTACACCTTC. Its protein is CASSLEGQGYTF.

The V call is TRBV11-3, the J call TRBJ2-5; D may be TRBD1 (6 bases). V was shortened by 5 bases and J by 4 bases, with 11 bases between the two germline ends. The CDR3 contains 13 residues. Germline V gene lookup returns CDR1 SGHNT and CDR2 YENEEA. The CDR3 here is CASSLQGGETQYF. CDR3 nucleotides: TGTGCCAGCAGCCTACAGGGTGGAGAGACCCAGTACTTC. The full variable domain, rest sourced from reference TRBV11-3 and TRBJ2-5, is EAGVVQSPRYKIIEKKQPVAFWCNPISGHNTLYWYLQNLGQGPELLIRYENEEAVDDSQLPKDRFSAERLKGVDSTLKIQPAELGDSAVYLCASSLQGGETQYFGPGTRLLVL.

The table lists this clonotype with many counts. As DNA, the CDR3 is TGTGCCAGCAGTCGTCGACTAGCGGGGGCCCTAGGGGAGACCCAGTACTTC. This codes for CASSRRLAGALGETQYF. V and J are TRBV27 and TRBJ2-5; TRBD2 matches 12 bases. CDR3 length: 17 amino acids. J was trimmed by 5 bases and V by 5 bases; bases with no gene match: 12. The germline V gene has CDR1 MNHEY and CDR2 SMNVEV (reference sequence).

This clonotype was counted between two and nine times. V usage is TRBV4-3 and J usage is TRBJ2-3; 7 positions agree with TRBD1. This CDR3 comprises 16 residues. Germline V lookup: CDR1 LGHNA, CDR2 YSLEER. Trimming took 4 bases from V and 2 from J; bases not matched to a gene: 9. CDR3 in DNA: TGCGCCAGCAGCCCTACCGGGACAGCTAACACAGATACGCAGTATTTT. As protein: CASSPTGTANTDTQYF.

The chain is built from TRBV10-1 and TRBJ1-5; no firm D call. The V and J ends lost 0 bases and 6 bases respectively, with 3 bases between them. CDR3 size: 12 residues. Germline V gene data show CDR1 as WNHNN and CDR2 as SYGVQD (reference sequence). The chain's CDR3 is CASSESGQPQHF. CDR3 DNA sequence: TGCGCCAGCAGTGAGTCTGGTCAGCCCCAGCATTTT.

The V call is TRBV6-4, the J call TRBJ1-1; D uncertain. From germline, CDR1 is MRHNA and CDR2 SNTAGT. The CDR3 sequence is 13 residues long. Trimming shortened V by 6 bases and J by 5 bases, and 13 bases separated the two germline ends. Here the CDR3 DNA reads TGTGCCAGCAGGGAGAACGGTGAGACTGAAGCTTTCTTT. Translation: CASRENGETEAFF.